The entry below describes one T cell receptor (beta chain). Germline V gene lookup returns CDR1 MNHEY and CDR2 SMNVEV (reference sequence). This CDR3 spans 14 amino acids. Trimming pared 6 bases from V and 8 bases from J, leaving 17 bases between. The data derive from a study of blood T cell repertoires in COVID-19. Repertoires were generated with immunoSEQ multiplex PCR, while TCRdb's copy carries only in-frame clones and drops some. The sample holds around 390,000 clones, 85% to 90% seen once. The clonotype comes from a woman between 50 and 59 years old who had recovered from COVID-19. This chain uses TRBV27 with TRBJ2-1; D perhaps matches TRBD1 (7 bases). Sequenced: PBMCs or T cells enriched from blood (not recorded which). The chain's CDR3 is CASRAFQGDYEQFF. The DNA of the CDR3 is TGTGCCAGCAGAGCGTTTCAGGGGGACTATGAGCAGTTCTTC.